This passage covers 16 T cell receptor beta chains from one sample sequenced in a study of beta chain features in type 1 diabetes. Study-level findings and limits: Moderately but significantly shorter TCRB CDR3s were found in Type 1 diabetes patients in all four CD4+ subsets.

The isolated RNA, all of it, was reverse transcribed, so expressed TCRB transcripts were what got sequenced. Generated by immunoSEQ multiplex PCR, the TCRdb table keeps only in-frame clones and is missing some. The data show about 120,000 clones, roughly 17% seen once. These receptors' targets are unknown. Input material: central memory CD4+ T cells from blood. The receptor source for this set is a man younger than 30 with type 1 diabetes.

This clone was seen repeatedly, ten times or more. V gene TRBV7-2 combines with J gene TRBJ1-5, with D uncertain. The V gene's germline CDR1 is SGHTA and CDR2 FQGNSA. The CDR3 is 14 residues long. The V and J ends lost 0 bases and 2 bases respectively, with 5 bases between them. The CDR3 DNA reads TGTGCCAGCAGCTTAGCGAGGGGCAATCAGCCCCAGCATTTT. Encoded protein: CASSLARGNQPQHF.

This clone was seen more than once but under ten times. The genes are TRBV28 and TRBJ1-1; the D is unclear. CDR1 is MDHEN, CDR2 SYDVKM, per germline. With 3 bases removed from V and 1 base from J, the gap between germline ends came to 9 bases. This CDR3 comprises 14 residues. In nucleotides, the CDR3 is TGTGCCAGCAGTTTTTTTATAGAGAACACTGAAGCTTTCTTT. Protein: CASSFFIENTEAFF.

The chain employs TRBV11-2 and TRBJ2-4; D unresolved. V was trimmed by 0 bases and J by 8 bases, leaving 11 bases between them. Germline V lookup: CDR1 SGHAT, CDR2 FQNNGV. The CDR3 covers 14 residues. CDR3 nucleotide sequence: TGTGCCAGCAGCTTAGACAGACTTAACTACATTCAGTACTTC. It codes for CASSLDRLNYIQYF.

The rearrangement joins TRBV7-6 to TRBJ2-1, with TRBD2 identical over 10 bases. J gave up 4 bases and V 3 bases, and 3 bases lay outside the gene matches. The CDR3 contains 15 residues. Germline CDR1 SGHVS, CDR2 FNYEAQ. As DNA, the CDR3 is TGTGCCAGCAGCTTCGGACTAGCGGAGTACAATGAGCAGTTCTTC. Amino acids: CASSFGLAEYNEQFF.

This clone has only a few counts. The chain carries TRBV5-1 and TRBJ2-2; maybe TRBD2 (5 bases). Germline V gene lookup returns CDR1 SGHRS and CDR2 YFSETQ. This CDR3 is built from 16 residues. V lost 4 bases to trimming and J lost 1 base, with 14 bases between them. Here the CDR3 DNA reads TGCGCCAGCAGCAGGAGGTTGGCAGGGAACACCGGGGAGCTGTTTTTT. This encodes CASSRRLAGNTGELFF. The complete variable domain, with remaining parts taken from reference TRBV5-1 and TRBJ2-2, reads KAGVTQTPRYLIKTRGQQVTLSCSPISGHRSVSWYQQTPGQGLQFLFEYFSETQRNKGNFPGRFSGRQFSNSRSEMNVSTLELGDSALYLCASSRRLAGNTGELFFGEGSRLTVL.

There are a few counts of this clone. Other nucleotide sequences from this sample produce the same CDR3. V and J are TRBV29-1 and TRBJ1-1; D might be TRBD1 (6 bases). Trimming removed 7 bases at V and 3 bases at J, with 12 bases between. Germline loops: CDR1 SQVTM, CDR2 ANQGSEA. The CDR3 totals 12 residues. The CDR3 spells CSARSGDTEAFF. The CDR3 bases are TGCAGCGCCCGATCAGGGGACACTGAAGCTTTCTTT.

The CDR3 region is CAWRGAGDTQYF. DNA of the CDR3: TGTGCCTGGAGGGGGGCAGGAGATACGCAGTATTTT. V usage is TRBV30 and J usage is TRBJ2-3, with D maybe TRBD1 (6 bases). The V end lost 3 bases, the J end lost 5 bases, and 9 bases lay between the germline ends. This CDR3 is built from 12 residues. Germline loops: CDR1 GTSNPN, CDR2 SVGIG (reference sequence).

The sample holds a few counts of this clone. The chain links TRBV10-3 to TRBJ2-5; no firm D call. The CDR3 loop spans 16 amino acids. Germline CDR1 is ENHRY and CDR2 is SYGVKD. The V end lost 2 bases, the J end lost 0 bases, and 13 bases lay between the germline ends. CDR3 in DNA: TGTGCCATCAGTGAGGGGGTTGGCAGCCACCAAGAGACCCAGTACTTC. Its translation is CAISEGVGSHQETQYF.

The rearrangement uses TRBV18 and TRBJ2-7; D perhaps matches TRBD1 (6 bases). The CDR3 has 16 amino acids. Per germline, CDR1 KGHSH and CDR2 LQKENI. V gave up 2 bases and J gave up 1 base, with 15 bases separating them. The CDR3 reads CASSPNWDKISYEQYF. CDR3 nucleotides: TGTGCCAGCTCACCAAATTGGGACAAGATATCCTACGAGCAGTACTTC.

The CDR3 DNA follows: TGTGCCTGGAGTCTATTAGGGACAGCCCTGAACACTGAAGCTTTCTTT. This codes for CAWSLLGTALNTEAFF. The chain uses TRBV30 and TRBJ1-1; 7 nucleotides align to TRBD1. The CDR3 length is 16 residues. V dropped 2 bases and J dropped 0; count of bases not matched to a gene: 9. Germline V gene lookup returns CDR1 GTSNPN and CDR2 SVGIG (reference sequence). The complete variable domain, with remaining parts taken from reference TRBV30 and TRBJ1-1, reads SQTIHQWPATLVQPVGSPLSLECTVEGTSNPNLYWYRQAAGRGLQLLFYSVGIGQISSEVPQNLSASRPQDRQFILSSKKLLLSDSGFYLCAWSLLGTALNTEAFFGQGTRLTVV.

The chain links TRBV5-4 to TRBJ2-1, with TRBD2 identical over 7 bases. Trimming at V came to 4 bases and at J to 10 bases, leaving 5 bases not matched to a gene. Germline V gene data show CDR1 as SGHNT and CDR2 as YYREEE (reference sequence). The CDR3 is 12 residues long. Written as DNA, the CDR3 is TGTGCCAGCAGCCCTCCGGGACTAGAGCAGTTCTTC. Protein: CASSPPGLEQFF.

The CDR3 bases are TGCGCCAGCAGCTTATCCCCCACAGGGGGTATGAACACTGAAGCTTTCTTT. Protein product: CASSLSPTGGMNTEAFF. The chain recombines TRBV5-1 with TRBJ1-1; 8 bases are shared with TRBD1. The CDR3 spans 17 residues. CDR1 and CDR2 from the germline V gene are SGHRS and YFSETQ. V was clipped by 2 bases and J by 0 bases; unmatched bases: 9.

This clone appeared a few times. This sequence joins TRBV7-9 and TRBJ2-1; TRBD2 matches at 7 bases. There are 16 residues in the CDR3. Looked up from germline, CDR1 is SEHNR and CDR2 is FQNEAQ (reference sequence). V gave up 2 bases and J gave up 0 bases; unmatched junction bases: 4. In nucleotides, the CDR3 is TGTGCCAGCAGCTTACGTGGCGGGGGCTCCTACAATGAGCAGTTCTTC. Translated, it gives CASSLRGGGSYNEQFF.

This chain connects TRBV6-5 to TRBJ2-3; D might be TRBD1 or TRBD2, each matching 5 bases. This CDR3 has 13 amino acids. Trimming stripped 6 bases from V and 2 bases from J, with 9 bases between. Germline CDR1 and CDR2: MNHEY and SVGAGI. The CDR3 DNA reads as TGTGCCAGCAGAAGGGACCTCACAGATACGCAGTATTTT. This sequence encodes CASRRDLTDTQYF.

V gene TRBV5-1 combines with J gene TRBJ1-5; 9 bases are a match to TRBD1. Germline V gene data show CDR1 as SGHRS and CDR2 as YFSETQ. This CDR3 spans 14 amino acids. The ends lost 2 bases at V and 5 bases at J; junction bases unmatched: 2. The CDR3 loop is CASSFRTGDQPQHF. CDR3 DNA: TGCGCCAGCAGCTTTAGGACAGGGGATCAGCCCCAGCATTTT.

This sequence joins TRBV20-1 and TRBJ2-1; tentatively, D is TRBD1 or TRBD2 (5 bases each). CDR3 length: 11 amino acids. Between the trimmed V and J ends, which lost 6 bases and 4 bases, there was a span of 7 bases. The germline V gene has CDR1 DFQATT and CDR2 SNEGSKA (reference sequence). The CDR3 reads CSAGEYNEQFF. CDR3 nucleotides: TGCAGTGCGGGGGAATACAATGAGCAGTTCTTC.